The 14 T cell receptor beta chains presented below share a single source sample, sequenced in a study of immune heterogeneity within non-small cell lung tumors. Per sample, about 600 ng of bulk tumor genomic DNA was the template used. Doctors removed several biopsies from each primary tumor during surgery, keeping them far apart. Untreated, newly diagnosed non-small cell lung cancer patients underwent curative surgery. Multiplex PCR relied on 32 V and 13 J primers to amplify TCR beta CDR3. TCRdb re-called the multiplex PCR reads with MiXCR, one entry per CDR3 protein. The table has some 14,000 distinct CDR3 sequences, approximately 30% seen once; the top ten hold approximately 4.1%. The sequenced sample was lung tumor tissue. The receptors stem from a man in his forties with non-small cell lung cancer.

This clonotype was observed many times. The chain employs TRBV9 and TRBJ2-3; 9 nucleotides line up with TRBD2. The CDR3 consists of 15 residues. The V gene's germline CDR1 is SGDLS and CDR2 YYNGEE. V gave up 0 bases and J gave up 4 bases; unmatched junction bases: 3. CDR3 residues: CASSVVAGGSDTQYF. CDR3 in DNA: TGTGCCAGCAGCGTAGTCGCGGGAGGGTCAGATACGCAGTATTTT.

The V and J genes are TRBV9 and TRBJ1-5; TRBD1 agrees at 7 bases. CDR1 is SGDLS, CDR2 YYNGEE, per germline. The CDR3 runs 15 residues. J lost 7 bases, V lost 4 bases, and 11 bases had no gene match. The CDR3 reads CASSPGTVKGQPQHF. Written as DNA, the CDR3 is TGTGCCAGCAGCCCCGGGACAGTGAAGGGACAGCCCCAGCATTTT.

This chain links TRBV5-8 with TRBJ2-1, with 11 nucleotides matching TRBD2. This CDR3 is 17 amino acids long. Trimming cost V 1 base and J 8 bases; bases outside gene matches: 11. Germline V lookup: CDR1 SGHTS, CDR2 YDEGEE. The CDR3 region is CASSLYLAGGTGHEQFF. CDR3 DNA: TGTGCCAGCAGCTTGTATCTAGCGGGAGGCACGGGTCATGAGCAGTTCTTC.

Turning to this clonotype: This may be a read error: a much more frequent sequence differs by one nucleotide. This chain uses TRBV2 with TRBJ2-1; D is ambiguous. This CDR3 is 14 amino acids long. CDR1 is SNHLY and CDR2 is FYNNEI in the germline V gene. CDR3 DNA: TGTGCCAGCAGTGAAATCGTCAGGAGCGATGAGCACTTCTTC. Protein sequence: CASSEIVRSDEHFF.

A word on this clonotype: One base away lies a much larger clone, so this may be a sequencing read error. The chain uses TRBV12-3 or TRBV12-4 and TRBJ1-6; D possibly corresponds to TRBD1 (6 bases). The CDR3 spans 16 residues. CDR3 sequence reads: CASSLQGTMGNSTLHF. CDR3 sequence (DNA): TGTGCCAGCAGTCTACAGGGCACTATGGGTAATTCAACCCTCCACTTT.

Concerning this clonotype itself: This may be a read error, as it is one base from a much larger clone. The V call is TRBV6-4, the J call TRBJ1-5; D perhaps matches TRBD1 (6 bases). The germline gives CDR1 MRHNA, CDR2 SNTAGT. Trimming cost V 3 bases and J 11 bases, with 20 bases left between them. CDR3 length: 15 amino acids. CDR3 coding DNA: TGTGCCAGCAGTGAAGCGAAGACAGGTTACAAGTCCCAGCATTTT. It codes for CASSEAKTGYKSQHF.

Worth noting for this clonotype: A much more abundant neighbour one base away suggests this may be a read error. The CDR3 is CATSLSSTEAFF. CDR3 in DNA: TGTGCCACCAGCTTAAGTTCCACTGAAGCTTTCTTT. The chain recombines TRBV11-3 with TRBJ1-1, with no clear D. The germline V gene encodes CDR1 SGHNT and CDR2 YENEEA. The CDR3 runs to 12 residues.

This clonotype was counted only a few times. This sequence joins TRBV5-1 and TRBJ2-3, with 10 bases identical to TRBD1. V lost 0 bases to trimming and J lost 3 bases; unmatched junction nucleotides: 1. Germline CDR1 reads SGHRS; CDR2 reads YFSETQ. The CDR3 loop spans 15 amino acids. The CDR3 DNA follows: TGCGCCAGCAGCTTGGGACAGGGGGCAACAGATACGCAGTATTTT. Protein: CASSLGQGATDTQYF.

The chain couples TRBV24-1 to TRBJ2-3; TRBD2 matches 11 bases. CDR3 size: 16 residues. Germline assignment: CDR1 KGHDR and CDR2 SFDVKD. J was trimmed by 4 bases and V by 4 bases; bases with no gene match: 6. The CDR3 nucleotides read TGTGCCACCAGTGACCTTACTAGCGGGAGTGCAGATACGCAGTATTTT. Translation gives CATSDLTSGSADTQYF.

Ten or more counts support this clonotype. DNA of the CDR3: TGCAGCGTTGATAATTTGGGCGAGCAGTACTTC. Translated: CSVDNLGEQYF. This chain links TRBV29-1 with TRBJ2-7; D is ambiguous. The CDR3 spans 11 residues. Trimming shortened V by 3 bases and J by 6 bases, and 9 bases separated the two germline ends. Germline V gene sequence: CDR1 SQVTM, CDR2 ANQGSEA.

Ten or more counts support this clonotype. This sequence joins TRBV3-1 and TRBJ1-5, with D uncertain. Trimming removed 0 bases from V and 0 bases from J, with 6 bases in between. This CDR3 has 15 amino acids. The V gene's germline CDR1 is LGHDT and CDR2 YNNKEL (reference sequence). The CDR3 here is CASSQDTVSNQPQHF. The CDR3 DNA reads TGTGCCAGCAGCCAAGATACGGTTAGCAATCAGCCCCAGCATTTT.

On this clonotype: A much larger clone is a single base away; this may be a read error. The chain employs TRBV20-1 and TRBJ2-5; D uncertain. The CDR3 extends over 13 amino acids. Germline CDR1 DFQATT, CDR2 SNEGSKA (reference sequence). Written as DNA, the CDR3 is TGCATTGCTCGACCCGTGAGTAGGGAGACCCAGTACTTC. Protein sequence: CIARPVSRETQYF.

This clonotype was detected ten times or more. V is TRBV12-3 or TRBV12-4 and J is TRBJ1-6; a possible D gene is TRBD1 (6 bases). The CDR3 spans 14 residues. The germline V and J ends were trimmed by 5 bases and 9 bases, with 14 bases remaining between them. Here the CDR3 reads CASSPTGYGSPLHF. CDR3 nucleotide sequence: TGTGCCAGCAGTCCTACAGGGTACGGTTCACCCCTCCACTTT.

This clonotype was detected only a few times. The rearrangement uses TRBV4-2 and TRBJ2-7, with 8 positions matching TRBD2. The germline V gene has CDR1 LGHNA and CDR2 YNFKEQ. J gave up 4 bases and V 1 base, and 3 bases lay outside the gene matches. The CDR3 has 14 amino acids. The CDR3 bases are TGTGCCAGCAGCCAAGGACTAGCGCGATACGAGCAGTACTTC. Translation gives CASSQGLARYEQYF.